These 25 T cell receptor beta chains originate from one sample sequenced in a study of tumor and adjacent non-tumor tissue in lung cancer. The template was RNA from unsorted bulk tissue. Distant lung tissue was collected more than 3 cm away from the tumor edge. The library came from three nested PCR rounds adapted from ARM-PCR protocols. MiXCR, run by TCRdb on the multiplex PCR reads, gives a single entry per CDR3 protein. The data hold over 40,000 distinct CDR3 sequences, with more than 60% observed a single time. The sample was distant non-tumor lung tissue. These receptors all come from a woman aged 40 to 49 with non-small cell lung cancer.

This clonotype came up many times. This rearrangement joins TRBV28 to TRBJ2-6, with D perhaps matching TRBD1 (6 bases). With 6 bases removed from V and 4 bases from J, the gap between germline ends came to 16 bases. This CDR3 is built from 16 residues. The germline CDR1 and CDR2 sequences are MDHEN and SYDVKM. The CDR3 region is CASRLSDRTGANVLTF. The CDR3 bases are TGTGCCAGCAGGCTTTCGGACAGAACAGGGGCCAACGTCCTGACTTTC.

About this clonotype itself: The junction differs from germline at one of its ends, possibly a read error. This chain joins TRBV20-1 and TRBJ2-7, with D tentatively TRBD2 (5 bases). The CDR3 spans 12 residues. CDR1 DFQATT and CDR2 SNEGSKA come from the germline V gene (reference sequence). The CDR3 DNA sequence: TGCAGTGTTAGAAGCGGCAGTCCTGGGGTTCCTTTC. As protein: CSVRSGSPGVPF.

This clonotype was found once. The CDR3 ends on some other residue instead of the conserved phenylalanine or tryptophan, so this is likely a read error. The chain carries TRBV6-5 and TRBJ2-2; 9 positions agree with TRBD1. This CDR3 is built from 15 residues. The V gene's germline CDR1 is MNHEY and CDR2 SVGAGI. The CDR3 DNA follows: TGTACCAGCAGTCTAACGACAGGGGGGTCGGGGGAGCTGTTTTCT. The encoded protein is CTSSLTTGGSGELFS.

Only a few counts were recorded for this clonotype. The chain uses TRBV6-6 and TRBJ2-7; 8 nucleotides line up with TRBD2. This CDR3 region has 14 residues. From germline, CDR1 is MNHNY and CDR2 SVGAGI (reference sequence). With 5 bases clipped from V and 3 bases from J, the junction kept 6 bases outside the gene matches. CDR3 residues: CASSQAGAVYEQYF. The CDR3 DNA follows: TGTGCCAGCAGTCAAGCGGGGGCGGTCTACGAGCAGTACTTC.

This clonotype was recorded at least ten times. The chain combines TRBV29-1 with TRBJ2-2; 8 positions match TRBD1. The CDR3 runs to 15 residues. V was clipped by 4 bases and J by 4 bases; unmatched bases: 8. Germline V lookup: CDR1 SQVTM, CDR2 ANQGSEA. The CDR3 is CSVGGRTGFTGELFF. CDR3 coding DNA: TGCAGCGTTGGGGGGCGGACAGGGTTCACCGGGGAGCTGTTTTTT.

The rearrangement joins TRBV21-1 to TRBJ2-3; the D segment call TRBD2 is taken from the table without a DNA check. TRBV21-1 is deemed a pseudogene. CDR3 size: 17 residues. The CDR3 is CASSKYLGTSRTDTQYF. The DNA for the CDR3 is TGTGCCAGCAGCAAGTACTTAGGGACTAGCCGCACAGATACGCAGTATTTT.

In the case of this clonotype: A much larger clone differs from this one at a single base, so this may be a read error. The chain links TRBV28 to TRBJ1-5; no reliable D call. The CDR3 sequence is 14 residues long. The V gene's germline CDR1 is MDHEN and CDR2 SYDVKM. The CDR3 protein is CASRTDGNNQLQHF. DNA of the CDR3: TGTGCCAGCCGGACGGATGGGAACAATCAGCTCCAGCATTTT.

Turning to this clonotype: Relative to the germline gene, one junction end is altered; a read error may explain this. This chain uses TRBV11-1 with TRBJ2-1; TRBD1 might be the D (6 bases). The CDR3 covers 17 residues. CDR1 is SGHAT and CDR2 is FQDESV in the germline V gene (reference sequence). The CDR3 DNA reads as TGTACCAGCAGCTTAAGAGTCCCATCGACAGGAGACAATGAGCAGTTCTTC. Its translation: CTSSLRVPSTGDNEQFF.

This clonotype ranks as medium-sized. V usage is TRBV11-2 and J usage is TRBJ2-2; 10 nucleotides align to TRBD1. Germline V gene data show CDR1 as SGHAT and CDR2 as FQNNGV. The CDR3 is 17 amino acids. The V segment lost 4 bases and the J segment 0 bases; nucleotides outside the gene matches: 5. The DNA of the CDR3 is TGTGCCAGCAGCTCAGAAGGACAGGGGGCGAACACCGGGGAGCTGTTTTTT. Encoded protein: CASSSEGQGANTGELFF.

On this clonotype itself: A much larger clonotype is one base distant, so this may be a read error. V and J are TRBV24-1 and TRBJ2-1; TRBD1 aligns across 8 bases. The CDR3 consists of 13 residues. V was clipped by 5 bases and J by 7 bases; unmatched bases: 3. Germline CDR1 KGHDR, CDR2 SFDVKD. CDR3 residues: CATSGYRGNEQFF. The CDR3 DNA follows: TGTGCCACCAGTGGGTACAGGGGGAATGAGCAGTTCTTC.

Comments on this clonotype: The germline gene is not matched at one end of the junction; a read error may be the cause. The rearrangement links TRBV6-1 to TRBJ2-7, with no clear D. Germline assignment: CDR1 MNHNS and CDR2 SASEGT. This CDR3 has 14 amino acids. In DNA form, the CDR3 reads TGTGCCAGAAGTGTACAACCTTCTTATTATGAGCAGTACTTC. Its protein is CARSVQPSYYEQYF.

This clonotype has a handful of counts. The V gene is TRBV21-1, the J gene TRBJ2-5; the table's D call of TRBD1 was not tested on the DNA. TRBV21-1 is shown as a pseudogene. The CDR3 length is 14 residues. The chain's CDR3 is CASRRFRVGETQYF. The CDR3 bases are TGTGCCAGCAGGCGTTTCAGGGTAGGGGAGACCCAGTACTTC.

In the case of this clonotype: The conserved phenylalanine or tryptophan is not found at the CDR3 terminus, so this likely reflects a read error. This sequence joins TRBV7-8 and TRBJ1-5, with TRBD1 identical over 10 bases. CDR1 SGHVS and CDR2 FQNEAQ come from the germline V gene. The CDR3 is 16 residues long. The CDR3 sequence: CASFRQGAYSKQPQHS. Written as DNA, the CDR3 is TGTGCCAGCTTCCGACAGGGGGCTTATAGCAAACAGCCCCAGCATTCT.

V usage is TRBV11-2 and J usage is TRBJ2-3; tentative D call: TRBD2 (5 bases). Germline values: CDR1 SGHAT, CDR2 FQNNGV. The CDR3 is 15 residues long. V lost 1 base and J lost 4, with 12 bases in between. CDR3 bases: TGTGCCAGCAGCTTAGTTGTGGGAGAGGCAGATACGCAGTATTTT. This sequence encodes CASSLVVGEADTQYF.

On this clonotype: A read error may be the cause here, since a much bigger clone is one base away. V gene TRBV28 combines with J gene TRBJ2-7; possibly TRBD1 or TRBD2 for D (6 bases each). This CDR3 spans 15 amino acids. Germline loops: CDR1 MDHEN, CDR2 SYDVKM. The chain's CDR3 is CASSFRGRPTYDQYF. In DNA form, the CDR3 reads TGTGCCAGCAGTTTTCGGGGGCGCCCAACCTACGATCAGTACTTC.

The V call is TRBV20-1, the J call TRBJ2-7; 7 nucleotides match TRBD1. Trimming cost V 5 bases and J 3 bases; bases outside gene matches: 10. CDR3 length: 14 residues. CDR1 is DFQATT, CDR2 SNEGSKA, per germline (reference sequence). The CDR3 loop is CSAGVPRQGYEQYF. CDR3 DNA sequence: TGCAGTGCTGGAGTCCCTAGACAGGGCTACGAGCAGTACTTC.

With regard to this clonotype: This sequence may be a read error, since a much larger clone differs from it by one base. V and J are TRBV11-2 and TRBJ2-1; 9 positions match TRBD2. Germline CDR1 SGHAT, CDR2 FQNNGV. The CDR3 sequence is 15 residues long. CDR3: CVSRSSGSSYNEHFF. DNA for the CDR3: TGTGTCAGCAGAAGTAGCGGGAGCTCCTACAATGAGCATTTCTTC.

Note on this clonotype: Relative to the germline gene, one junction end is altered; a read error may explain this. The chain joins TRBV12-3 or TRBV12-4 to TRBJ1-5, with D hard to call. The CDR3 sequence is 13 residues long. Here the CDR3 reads CAGSEQTNQPQHF. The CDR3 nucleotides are TGTGCCGGCAGCGAACAGACCAATCAGCCCCAGCATTTT.

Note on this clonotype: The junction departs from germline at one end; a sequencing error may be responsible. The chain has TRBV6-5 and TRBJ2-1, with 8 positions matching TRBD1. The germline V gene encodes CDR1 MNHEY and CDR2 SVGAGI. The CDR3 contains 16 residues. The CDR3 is CACSPGQGTVYNEQLF. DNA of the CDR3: TGTGCCTGCAGTCCCGGACAGGGTACGGTATACAATGAGCAGTTATTC.

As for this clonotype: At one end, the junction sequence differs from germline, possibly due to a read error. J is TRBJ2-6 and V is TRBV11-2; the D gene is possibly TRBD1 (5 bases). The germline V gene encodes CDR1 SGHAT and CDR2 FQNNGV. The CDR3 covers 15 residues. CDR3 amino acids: CASIFPGSGTNVLTF. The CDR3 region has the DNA TGTGCCAGCATCTTCCCAGGGTCTGGGACCAACGTCCTGACTTTC.

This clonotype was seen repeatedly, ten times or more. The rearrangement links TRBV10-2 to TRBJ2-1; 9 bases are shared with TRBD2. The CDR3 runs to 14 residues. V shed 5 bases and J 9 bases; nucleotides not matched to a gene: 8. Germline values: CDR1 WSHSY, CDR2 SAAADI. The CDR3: CASSKSSGDGEQFF. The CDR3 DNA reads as TGCGCCAGCAGTAAATCTAGCGGGGACGGTGAGCAGTTCTTC.

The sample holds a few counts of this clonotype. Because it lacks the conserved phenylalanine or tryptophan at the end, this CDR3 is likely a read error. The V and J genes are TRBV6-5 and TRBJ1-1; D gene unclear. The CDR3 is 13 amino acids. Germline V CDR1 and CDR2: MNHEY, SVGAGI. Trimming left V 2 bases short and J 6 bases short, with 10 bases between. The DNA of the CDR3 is TGTGCCAGCAGTTACCATGGCAGAGCTGAAGCTTTCGTT. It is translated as CASSYHGRAEAFV.

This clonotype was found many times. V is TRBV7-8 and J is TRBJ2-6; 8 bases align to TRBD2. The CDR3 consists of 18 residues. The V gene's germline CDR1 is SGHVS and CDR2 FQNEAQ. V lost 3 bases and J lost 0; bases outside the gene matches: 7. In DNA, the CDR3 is TGTGCCAGCAGCTTGCCGGGACTAGACCTCTCTGGGGCCAACGTCCTGACTTTC. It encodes CASSLPGLDLSGANVLTF. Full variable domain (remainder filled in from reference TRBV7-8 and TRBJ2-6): GAGVSQSPRYKVAKRGQDVALRCDPISGHVSLFWYQQALGQGPEFLTYFQNEAQLDKSGLPSDRFFAERPEGSVSTLKIQRTQQEDSAVYLCASSLPGLDLSGANVLTFGAGSRLTVL.

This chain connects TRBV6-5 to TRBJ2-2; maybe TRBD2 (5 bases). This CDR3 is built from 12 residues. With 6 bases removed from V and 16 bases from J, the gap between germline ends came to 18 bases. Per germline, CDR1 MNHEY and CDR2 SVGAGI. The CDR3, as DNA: TGTGCCAGCAGATTCCGGGATCGTGAGTCGTTTTTT. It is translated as CASRFRDRESFF.

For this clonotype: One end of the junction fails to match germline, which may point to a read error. The CDR3 loop is CVSIQRQGWEETQYF. For the CDR3, the DNA is TGTGTCAGCATCCAAAGACAGGGTTGGGAAGAGACCCAGTACTTC. The V call is TRBV7-9, the J call TRBJ2-5; 7 positions agree with TRBD1. This CDR3 contains 15 residues. Germline CDR1 SEHNR, CDR2 FQNEAQ (reference sequence).